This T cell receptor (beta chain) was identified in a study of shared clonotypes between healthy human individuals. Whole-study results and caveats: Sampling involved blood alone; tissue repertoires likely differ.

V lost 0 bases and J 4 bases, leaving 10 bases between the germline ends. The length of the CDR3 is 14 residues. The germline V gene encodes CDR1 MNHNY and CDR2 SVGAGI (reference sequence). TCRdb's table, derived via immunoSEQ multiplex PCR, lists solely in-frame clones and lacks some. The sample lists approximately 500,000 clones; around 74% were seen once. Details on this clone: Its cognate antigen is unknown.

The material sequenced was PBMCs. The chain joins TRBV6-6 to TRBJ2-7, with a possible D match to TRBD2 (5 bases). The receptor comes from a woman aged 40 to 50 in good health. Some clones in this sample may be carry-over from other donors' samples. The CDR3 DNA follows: TGTGCCAGCAGTTACTCGGGCGGGTCATACGAGCAGTACTTC. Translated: CASSYSGGSYEQYF.